This T cell receptor (beta chain) was obtained from a study of T cell changes during pregnancy in multiple sclerosis. The CDR3 contains 15 residues. Deletions cut 5 bases from V and 2 bases from J, with 15 bases between. Looked up from germline, CDR1 is SGHAT and CDR2 is FQNNGV. Produced via immunoSEQ multiplex PCR; TCRdb's table is partial and in-frame only. The table lists more than 25,000 clones, 89% of them singletons. This clonotype was obtained from a female donor with multiple sclerosis, enrolled in a pregnancy study. The starting material was CD8+ T cells from peripheral blood mononuclear cells, obtained in the third trimester of pregnancy. This sequence joins TRBV11-2 and TRBJ1-1; the D gene is possibly TRBD1 (5 bases). CDR3 sequence (DNA): TGTGCCAGCAGCGGGAGGGGACGGATAAACACTGAAGCTTTCTTT. This gives the protein CASSGRGRINTEAFF. The full variable domain, rest sourced from reference TRBV11-2 and TRBJ1-1, is EAGVAQSPRYKIIEKRQSVAFWCNPISGHATLYWYQQILGQGPKLLIQFQNNGVVDDSQLPKDRFSAERLKGVDSTLKIQPAKLEDSAVYLCASSGRGRINTEAFFGQGTRLTVV.